This is a list of T cell receptor beta chains from one sample in a study of cytomegalovirus exposure and HLA in healthy donors. Generated by immunoSEQ multiplex PCR, the TCRdb table keeps only in-frame clones and is missing some. The sample consists of around 140,000 clones, approximately 78% of them appearing once. Sequenced: PBMCs. All receptors derive from a woman aged 45-60 years in good health and CMV-seropositive. Both conserved end residues are part of each CDR3. A D gene is named only where the DNA matches it firmly. Size is stated for part of the rows, as once, few or many counts, or as a class when the clone is expanded.

v_call: TRBV2; clone_size: NA; j_call: TRBJ1-3; d_call: NA; cdr3_length: 13; cdr3_aa: CARETVSGNTIYF; cdr3_nt: TGTGCCCGAGAGACAGTCTCTGGAAACACCATATATTTT
v_call: TRBV28; clone_size: NA; j_call: TRBJ2-3; d_call: TRBD2; cdr3_length: 15; cdr3_aa: CASSFLAGGADTQYF; cdr3_nt: TGTGCCAGCAGTTTCCTTGCGGGAGGGGCAGATACGCAGTATTTT
v_call: TRBV9; clone_size: once; j_call: TRBJ1-1; d_call: NA; cdr3_length: 16; cdr3_aa: CASSDNLQGTNTEAFF; cdr3_nt: TGTGCCAGCAGCGATAACTTACAGGGAACGAACACTGAAGCTTTCTTT
v_call: TRBV25-1; clone_size: NA; j_call: TRBJ2-5; d_call: TRBD2; cdr3_length: 15; cdr3_aa: CASSLSRGGGETQYF; cdr3_nt: TGTGCCAGCAGCCTCTCCCGGGGGGGAGGAGAGACCCAGTACTTC
v_call: TRBV4-2; clone_size: NA; j_call: TRBJ1-1; d_call: TRBD1; cdr3_length: 16; cdr3_aa: CASSQWPTGDRAEAFF; cdr3_nt: TGTGCCAGCAGCCAGTGGCCGACAGGGGATCGCGCTGAAGCTTTCTTT
v_call: TRBV5-1; clone_size: once; j_call: TRBJ2-6; d_call: NA; cdr3_length: 13; cdr3_aa: CASSYSGANGLTF; cdr3_nt: TGCGCCAGCAGTTACTCTGGGGCCAACGGCCTGACTTTC
v_call: TRBV7-6; clone_size: NA; j_call: TRBJ2-7; d_call: TRBD1; cdr3_length: 14; cdr3_aa: CASSRDSNSYEQYF; cdr3_nt: TGTGCCAGCAGCCGGGACAGCAACTCCTACGAGCAGTACTTC
v_call: TRBV7-9; clone_size: NA; j_call: TRBJ1-1; d_call: NA; cdr3_length: 17; cdr3_aa: CASSSPPGGRFNTEAFF; cdr3_nt: TGTGCCAGCAGCTCACCCCCAGGCGGGCGGTTCAACACTGAAGCTTTCTTT
v_call: TRBV7-9; clone_size: once; j_call: TRBJ2-1; d_call: NA; cdr3_length: 15; cdr3_aa: CASSPRGTEYNEQFF; cdr3_nt: TGTGCCAGCAGCCCCCGGGGGACGGAATACAATGAGCAGTTCTTC
v_call: TRBV4-2; clone_size: NA; j_call: TRBJ2-5; d_call: TRBD2; cdr3_length: 17; cdr3_aa: CASSRKNRGLPQETQYF; cdr3_nt: TGTGCCAGCAGCCGAAAAAACCGGGGACTACCCCAAGAGACCCAGTACTTC
v_call: TRBV4-3; clone_size: few; j_call: TRBJ1-3; d_call: NA; cdr3_length: 16; cdr3_aa: CASSQGDYFSGNTIYF; cdr3_nt: TGCGCCAGCAGCCAAGGGGACTACTTCTCTGGAAACACCATATATTTT
v_call: TRBV21-1; clone_size: once; j_call: TRBJ2-5; d_call: NA; cdr3_length: 13; cdr3_aa: CASSKLGGETQYF; cdr3_nt: TGTGCCAGCAGCAAGCTAGGCGGGGAGACCCAGTACTTC
v_call: TRBV4-1; clone_size: NA; j_call: TRBJ2-2; d_call: TRBD2; cdr3_length: 20; cdr3_aa: CASSQRGLAGGPRRSGELFF; cdr3_nt: TGCGCCAGCAGCCAACGGGGACTAGCGGGAGGGCCAAGGCGGTCCGGGGAGCTGTTTTTT
v_call: TRBV6-5; clone_size: NA; j_call: TRBJ1-1; d_call: NA; cdr3_length: 13; cdr3_aa: CASSLGENTEAFF; cdr3_nt: TGTGCCAGCAGTTTAGGGGAGAACACTGAAGCTTTCTTT
v_call: TRBV7-9; clone_size: few; j_call: TRBJ1-1; d_call: NA; cdr3_length: 15; cdr3_aa: CASSSRTALNTEAFF; cdr3_nt: TGTGCCAGCAGCTCACGGACAGCCCTGAACACTGAAGCTTTCTTT
v_call: TRBV7-9; clone_size: NA; j_call: TRBJ1-2; d_call: NA; cdr3_length: 14; cdr3_aa: CASSLVYGNYGYTF; cdr3_nt: TGTGCCAGCAGCTTAGTGTACGGGAACTATGGCTACACCTTC
v_call: TRBV28; clone_size: NA; j_call: TRBJ1-5; d_call: NA; cdr3_length: 17; cdr3_aa: CASSYSGIGGGNQPQHF; cdr3_nt: TGTGCCAGCAGTTATTCGGGCATCGGGGGAGGCAATCAGCCCCAGCATTTT
v_call: TRBV9; clone_size: NA; j_call: TRBJ1-2; d_call: TRBD1; cdr3_length: 13; cdr3_aa: CASNKQGAIGYTF; cdr3_nt: TGTGCCAGCAACAAACAGGGGGCCATAGGCTACACCTTC
v_call: TRBV30; clone_size: NA; j_call: TRBJ2-5; d_call: TRBD1; cdr3_length: 14; cdr3_aa: CAWSTTGAEETQYF; cdr3_nt: TGTGCCTGGAGTACGACAGGGGCGGAGGAGACCCAGTACTTC
v_call: TRBV14; clone_size: once; j_call: TRBJ1-2; d_call: NA; cdr3_length: 14; cdr3_aa: CASSSTGLSYGYTF; cdr3_nt: TGTGCCAGCAGCTCCACAGGGCTCAGCTATGGCTACACCTTC
v_call: TRBV11-2; clone_size: NA; j_call: TRBJ2-1; d_call: NA; cdr3_length: 14; cdr3_aa: CASSPRTAYNEQFF; cdr3_nt: TGTGCCAGCAGCCCCCGGACTGCCTACAATGAGCAGTTCTTC
v_call: TRBV5-1; clone_size: NA; j_call: TRBJ2-7; d_call: TRBD1; cdr3_length: 16; cdr3_aa: CASSLGPGGLSYEQYF; cdr3_nt: TGCGCCAGCAGCTTGGGTCCAGGGGGCCTATCCTACGAGCAGTACTTC
v_call: TRBV4-3; clone_size: few; j_call: TRBJ2-1; d_call: NA; cdr3_length: 14; cdr3_aa: CASSPRTGDSEQFF; cdr3_nt: TGCGCCAGCAGCCCCCGGACGGGGGATAGTGAGCAGTTCTTC
v_call: TRBV5-1; clone_size: NA; j_call: TRBJ1-1; d_call: TRBD1; cdr3_length: 16; cdr3_aa: CASSAVEGAGSTEAFF; cdr3_nt: TGCGCCAGCAGCGCGGTGGAGGGGGCCGGGAGCACTGAAGCTTTCTTT
v_call: TRBV30; clone_size: NA; j_call: TRBJ2-3; d_call: NA; cdr3_length: 12; cdr3_aa: CAWSLFTDTQYF; cdr3_nt: TGTGCCTGGAGCCTTTTCACAGATACGCAGTATTTT
v_call: TRBV2; clone_size: NA; j_call: TRBJ1-1; d_call: TRBD1; cdr3_length: 15; cdr3_aa: CASSERQGVYTEAFF; cdr3_nt: TGTGCCAGCAGTGAAAGACAGGGTGTTTACACTGAAGCTTTCTTT
v_call: TRBV19; clone_size: NA; j_call: TRBJ2-5; d_call: TRBD1; cdr3_length: 17; cdr3_aa: CASSGDSRDRYQETQYF; cdr3_nt: TGTGCCAGTAGCGGGGACTCCCGGGACAGGTATCAAGAGACCCAGTACTTC
v_call: TRBV6-4; clone_size: NA; j_call: TRBJ1-2; d_call: TRBD1; cdr3_length: 13; cdr3_aa: CASSPGTGYGYTF; cdr3_nt: TGTGCCAGCAGCCCGGGGACAGGCTATGGCTACACCTTC
v_call: TRBV30; clone_size: NA; j_call: TRBJ2-3; d_call: NA; cdr3_length: 12; cdr3_aa: CAWSGVTDTQYF; cdr3_nt: TGTGCCTGGAGCGGGGTAACAGATACGCAGTATTTT
v_call: TRBV6-5; clone_size: few; j_call: TRBJ2-1; d_call: TRBD1; cdr3_length: 15; cdr3_aa: CASSRTGEGYNEQFF; cdr3_nt: TGTGCCAGCAGTAGAACAGGGGAAGGCTACAATGAGCAGTTCTTC
v_call: TRBV9; clone_size: few; j_call: TRBJ1-3; d_call: NA; cdr3_length: 16; cdr3_aa: CASSRIQGMGGNTIYF; cdr3_nt: TGTGCCAGCAGCAGAATCCAGGGGATGGGAGGAAACACCATATATTTT
v_call: TRBV6-6; clone_size: few; j_call: TRBJ2-1; d_call: TRBD2; cdr3_length: 14; cdr3_aa: CASRPGLAVNEQFF; cdr3_nt: TGTGCCAGCAGACCGGGACTAGCGGTCAATGAGCAGTTCTTC
v_call: TRBV2; clone_size: few; j_call: TRBJ2-2; d_call: NA; cdr3_length: 18; cdr3_aa: CASDYSPDGGPNTGELFF; cdr3_nt: TGTGCCAGCGACTACTCTCCCGACGGTGGGCCGAACACCGGGGAGCTGTTTTTT
v_call: TRBV5-4; clone_size: NA; j_call: TRBJ2-1; d_call: NA; cdr3_length: 15; cdr3_aa: CASSLVREGRNEQFF; cdr3_nt: TGTGCCAGCAGCTTGGTGCGGGAAGGGCGCAATGAGCAGTTCTTC
v_call: TRBV5-1; clone_size: NA; j_call: TRBJ2-1; d_call: TRBD2; cdr3_length: 16; cdr3_aa: CASSFGGIAGHNEQFF; cdr3_nt: TGCGCCAGCAGCTTCGGGGGGATAGCGGGTCACAATGAGCAGTTCTTC
v_call: TRBV9; clone_size: NA; j_call: TRBJ2-5; d_call: NA; cdr3_length: 14; cdr3_aa: CASSPRDNQETQYF; cdr3_nt: TGTGCCAGCAGCCCCCGGGACAACCAAGAGACCCAGTACTTC
v_call: TRBV11-2; clone_size: NA; j_call: TRBJ1-2; d_call: TRBD1; cdr3_length: 13; cdr3_aa: CASSLVRGQGYTF; cdr3_nt: TGTGCCAGCAGCTTAGTCAGGGGGCAAGGCTACACCTTC
v_call: TRBV7-9; clone_size: NA; j_call: TRBJ1-3; d_call: NA; cdr3_length: 15; cdr3_aa: CASEQEGTSGNTIYF; cdr3_nt: TGTGCCAGCGAACAGGAAGGAACCTCTGGAAACACCATATATTTT
v_call: TRBV23-1; clone_size: NA; j_call: TRBJ2-5; d_call: NA; cdr3_length: 17; cdr3_aa: CASSHRGWRGAEETQYF; cdr3_nt: TGCGCCAGCAGTCATCGGGGGTGGAGGGGCGCGGAGGAGACCCAGTACTTC
v_call: TRBV27; clone_size: NA; j_call: TRBJ2-2; d_call: TRBD1; cdr3_length: 16; cdr3_aa: CASSLWTGSAAGELFF; cdr3_nt: TGTGCCAGCAGTTTATGGACAGGGTCTGCAGCCGGGGAGCTGTTTTTT
v_call: TRBV2; clone_size: NA; j_call: TRBJ2-1; d_call: TRBD2; cdr3_length: 18; cdr3_aa: CASSERPPGSGRNNEQFF; cdr3_nt: TGTGCCAGCAGTGAAAGGCCCCCGGGGAGCGGGAGAAACAATGAGCAGTTCTTC
v_call: TRBV10-1; clone_size: few; j_call: TRBJ1-2; d_call: TRBD1; cdr3_length: 12; cdr3_aa: CASSGQGGGYTF; cdr3_nt: TGCGCCAGCAGTGGACAGGGGGGAGGCTACACCTTC
v_call: TRBV20-1; clone_size: NA; j_call: TRBJ2-7; d_call: NA; cdr3_length: 11; cdr3_aa: CSAPGPSEQYF; cdr3_nt: TGCAGTGCCCCTGGCCCTTCTGAGCAGTACTTC
v_call: TRBV6-5; clone_size: NA; j_call: TRBJ1-4; d_call: NA; cdr3_length: 13; cdr3_aa: CASSFRSRGKLFF; cdr3_nt: TGTGCCAGCAGCTTTCGGTCGAGAGGAAAACTGTTTTTT
v_call: TRBV6-5; clone_size: NA; j_call: TRBJ1-2; d_call: NA; cdr3_length: 14; cdr3_aa: CASTPSWEHYGYTF; cdr3_nt: TGTGCCAGCACCCCTTCGTGGGAGCACTATGGCTACACCTTC
v_call: TRBV9; clone_size: NA; j_call: TRBJ1-2; d_call: TRBD1; cdr3_length: 15; cdr3_aa: CASSRTGVPNYGYTF; cdr3_nt: TGTGCCAGCAGCCGGACAGGGGTGCCCAACTATGGCTACACCTTC
v_call: TRBV6-1; clone_size: NA; j_call: TRBJ2-7; d_call: NA; cdr3_length: 13; cdr3_aa: CASSERRGDEQYF; cdr3_nt: TGTGCCAGCAGTGAACGGAGGGGAGATGAGCAGTACTTC
v_call: TRBV2; clone_size: once; j_call: TRBJ2-5; d_call: TRBD1; cdr3_length: 15; cdr3_aa: CASRQDRGREETQYF; cdr3_nt: TGTGCCAGCAGACAGGACAGGGGAAGGGAAGAGACCCAGTACTTC
v_call: TRBV6-4; clone_size: NA; j_call: TRBJ2-7; d_call: NA; cdr3_length: 13; cdr3_aa: CASSEVRSYEQYF; cdr3_nt: TGTGCCAGCAGTGAAGTTCGGTCTTACGAGCAGTACTTC